Below, 12 T cell receptor beta chains from the same sample are listed, as sequenced in a study of chemoradiotherapy in HPV16-positive cancers. Data came from immunoSEQ multiplex PCR; TCRdb stores just in-frame clones and leaves some out. The profile covers roughly 28,000 clones, with around four fifths appearing a single time and approximately 5% taken by the ten largest. Here the sequenced sample was blood, taken from a patient who underwent chemoradiotherapy. Every receptor here comes from a human donor with HPV-associated anogenital cancer.

The table lists this clone with a few counts. The V gene is TRBV2, the J gene TRBJ2-3; maybe TRBD2 (7 bases). This CDR3 has 15 residues. Between the trimmed V and J ends, which lost 0 bases and 6 bases, there was a span of 13 bases. Germline V gene sequence: CDR1 SNHLY, CDR2 FYNNEI. CDR3 region: CASSEAGGAGDTQYF. In nucleotides, the CDR3 is TGTGCCAGCAGTGAAGCGGGGGGGGCAGGGGATACGCAGTATTTT.

The gene calls are TRBV6-5 and TRBJ2-7; TRBD1 might be the D (6 bases). The CDR3 loop spans 12 amino acids. Looked up from germline, CDR1 is MNHEY and CDR2 is SVGAGI. The V end was cut by 1 base, the J end by 7 bases, with 8 bases between. This chain's CDR3 is CASSYWGREQYF. CDR3 nucleotide sequence: TGTGCCAGCAGTTACTGGGGGCGGGAGCAGTACTTC.

In DNA form, the CDR3 reads TGTGCCAGCAGCTCCCCGACAGCGAACACTGAAGCTTTCTTT. Translation: CASSSPTANTEAFF. The chain uses TRBV7-9 and TRBJ1-1, with TRBD1 as a possible D gene (5 bases). V gave up 4 bases and J gave up 1 base, with 10 bases separating them. CDR3 length: 14 amino acids. Looked up from germline, CDR1 is SEHNR and CDR2 is FQNEAQ (reference sequence).

The V gene is TRBV29-1, the J gene TRBJ1-2; no clear D gene. Trimming removed 4 bases at V and 1 base at J, with 7 bases between. Germline V gene sequence: CDR1 SQVTM, CDR2 ANQGSEA. The CDR3 is made up of 12 amino acids. DNA of the CDR3: TGCAGCGTTGGTTCACTTAACTATGGCTACACCTTC. Its translation: CSVGSLNYGYTF.

This chain links TRBV15 with TRBJ2-3; 8 positions match TRBD2. V gave up 1 base and J gave up 3 bases; unmatched junction bases: 3. The CDR3 spans 15 residues. Per germline, CDR1 LNHNV and CDR2 YYDKDF (reference sequence). The CDR3 loop is CATSRAGGPTDTQYF. CDR3 DNA sequence: TGTGCCACCAGCAGAGCGGGGGGGCCTACAGATACGCAGTATTTT.

The chain employs TRBV5-1 and TRBJ1-2, with D maybe TRBD1 (6 bases). The germline CDR1 and CDR2 sequences are SGHRS and YFSETQ. V lost 0 bases, J lost 5 bases, and 11 bases lay in between. CDR3 length: 14 residues. The CDR3 loop reads CASSLGQGRYGYTF. The CDR3 DNA reads as TGCGCCAGCAGCTTGGGGCAGGGGCGGTATGGCTACACCTTC.

CDR3 nucleotide sequence: TGTGCCTGGAGGGACAGGAAAACGTACCAAGAGACCCAGTACTTC. It encodes CAWRDRKTYQETQYF. The rearrangement uses TRBV30 and TRBJ2-5, with 7 bases identical to TRBD1. CDR3 length equals 15 residues. From germline, CDR1 is GTSNPN and CDR2 SVGIG (reference sequence). V lost 3 bases and J lost 0; bases outside the gene matches: 7.

The chain has TRBV7-6 and TRBJ1-2; TRBD1 aligns across 7 bases. Per the germline V gene, CDR1 is SGHVS and CDR2 is FNYEAQ. This CDR3 has 14 residues. V shed 5 bases, J shed 4 bases, and the junction held 7 bases outside the gene matches. The CDR3, as DNA: TGTGCCAGCAGCCGACAGGGTGGGAGCTATGGCTACACCTTC. It yields the protein CASSRQGGSYGYTF.

The chain joins TRBV5-1 to TRBJ2-3; TRBD2 matches at 13 bases. Germline V gene data show CDR1 as SGHRS and CDR2 as YFSETQ. The J segment lost 11 bases and the V segment lost 0 bases, leaving 21 bases of the junction unmatched. CDR3 size: 20 residues. As DNA, the CDR3 is TGCGCCAGCAGCTTGGGTGGACTAGCGGGGGCCCGTGATCACATGATTATGCAGTATTTT. This codes for CASSLGGLAGARDHMIMQYF.

J is TRBJ2-4 and V is TRBV14; perhaps TRBD2 as D (5 bases). V dropped 0 bases and J dropped 7 bases, with 10 bases sitting between them. The CDR3 extends over 14 amino acids. Germline V gene lookup returns CDR1 SGHDN and CDR2 FVKESK. The CDR3 reads CASSQESQRNIQYF. The DNA of the CDR3 is TGTGCCAGCAGCCAAGAATCTCAGCGGAACATTCAGTACTTC.

This clone has a handful of counts. The CDR3 protein is CASSFGPLKDGYTF. The CDR3 region has the DNA TGTGCCAGCAGCTTTGGGCCCCTAAAGGATGGCTACACCTTC. J is TRBJ1-2 and V is TRBV7-8; D ambiguous. The V end was cut by 3 bases, the J end by 6 bases, with 14 bases between. This CDR3 is built from 14 residues. Germline V lookup: CDR1 SGHVS, CDR2 FQNEAQ. Complete variable domain (other parts from reference TRBV7-8 and TRBJ1-2): GAGVSQSPRYKVAKRGQDVALRCDPISGHVSLFWYQQALGQGPEFLTYFQNEAQLDKSGLPSDRFFAERPEGSVSTLKIQRTQQEDSAVYLCASSFGPLKDGYTFGSGTRLTVV.

The V and J genes are TRBV15 and TRBJ2-5; D uncertain. The germline V gene encodes CDR1 LNHNV and CDR2 YYDKDF (reference sequence). The ends were cut back, 1 base at V and 6 bases at J, with 9 bases in the middle. The CDR3 extends over 13 amino acids. CDR3 DNA sequence: TGTGCCACCAGCAGAGGGAACCCGCAGACCCAGTACTTC. This sequence encodes CATSRGNPQTQYF.